Below are 19 T cell receptor beta chains sequenced from a single sample in a study of T cell repertoires in cytomegalovirus infection (dated by TCRdb to between 2018 and 2020). No cognate antigen is known for these TCRs. Sequencer: Illumina HiSeq 1500. TCRdb trimmed public reads at Q25 via fastp, called clones via MiXCR and kept in-frame beta chains. Each CDR3 protein appears once, grouped with its most common genes and DNA. In this sample the table shows approximately 310,000 distinct CDR3 sequences, around 25% of which occur a single time. Jointly, the top ten make up about 14% of the sample. The intended sense of this specimen's treatment or condition label: in vitro stimulation with specific CMV peptide epitopes to enrich CMV-specific T cells. This specimen consisted of cultured PBMCs, obtained from culture after CMV antigen stimulation. These receptors all stem from a human donor in good health (CMV status not recorded). Some clones in this sample may be carry-over from other donors' samples.

The table lists this clonotype with a few counts. For the CDR3, the DNA is TGCGCCAGCAGCTTGAGGTCGGGAGAAGTTGAGACCCAGTACTTC. Its translation is CASSLRSGEVETQYF. The chain joins TRBV5-1 to TRBJ2-5; D possibly corresponds to TRBD2 (6 bases). Germline V gene sequence: CDR1 SGHRS, CDR2 YFSETQ. This CDR3 is built from 15 residues. V was shortened by 1 base and J by 5 bases, with 15 bases between the two germline ends.

This sequence joins TRBV6-8 and TRBJ2-7; the D gene is possibly TRBD1 (5 bases). V lost 0 bases to trimming and J lost 3 bases, with 12 bases between them. The CDR3 has 15 amino acids. Germline assignment: CDR1 MNHGY and CDR2 SAAAGT. As DNA, the CDR3 is TGTGCCAGCAGTTACTCCGTCGTCGACAGCTACGAGCAGTACTTC. Protein: CASSYSVVDSYEQYF.

V is TRBV20-1 and J is TRBJ1-4; no reliable D call. The V gene's germline CDR1 is DFQATT and CDR2 SNEGSKA (reference sequence). CDR3 size: 13 residues. The germline V and J ends were trimmed by 0 bases and 8 bases, with 10 bases remaining between them. The CDR3 nucleotides are TGCAGTGCTAGAGATACGACAACAGAAAAACTGTTTTTT. Translating it yields CSARDTTTEKLFF.

The V call is TRBV27, the J call TRBJ2-5; D is possibly TRBD1 (6 bases). Germline V CDR1 and CDR2: MNHEY, SMNVEV (reference sequence). This CDR3 spans 14 amino acids. V was pared by 8 bases and J by 1 base, with 14 bases between. The CDR3 protein is CASGLVGAQETQYF. The CDR3 DNA reads as TGTGCCAGCGGATTGGTGGGGGCCCAAGAGACCCAGTACTTC.

The chain uses TRBV27 and TRBJ1-5; no clear D. Trimming pared 0 bases from V and 5 bases from J, leaving 5 bases between. The CDR3 has 13 residues. Germline V gene lookup returns CDR1 MNHEY and CDR2 SMNVEV (reference sequence). The CDR3 DNA is TGTGCCAGCAGTTTATCGTGGGATCAGCCCCAGCATTTT. Translated, it gives CASSLSWDQPQHF.

This clonotype was seen a few times. The rearrangement links TRBV7-8 to TRBJ1-1; possible D gene TRBD1, 5 bases. CDR1 and CDR2 (germline): SGHVS, FQNEAQ. Trimming pared 2 bases from V and 1 base from J, leaving 8 bases between. CDR3 size: 14 residues. CDR3 sequence: CASSLWGRNTEAFF. CDR3 coding DNA: TGTGCCAGCAGCTTATGGGGGAGGAACACTGAAGCTTTCTTT.

This chain connects TRBV9 to TRBJ2-1; D gene uncertain. This CDR3 is 14 amino acids long. The V gene's germline CDR1 is SGDLS and CDR2 YYNGEE. V gave up 0 bases and J gave up 10 bases, with 14 bases separating them. DNA for the CDR3: TGTGCCAGCAGCGTAGGGCTAACCGGTGAGGAGCAGTTCTTC. This gives the protein CASSVGLTGEEQFF.

In the case of this clonotype: A much larger clonotype is one base distant, so this may be a read error. The chain carries TRBV7-7 and TRBJ2-1; unclear D gene. The CDR3 spans 15 residues. Germline V CDR1 and CDR2: SSHAT, FNYEAQ (reference sequence). V lost 5 bases and J 2 bases, leaving 13 bases between the germline ends. The DNA for the CDR3 is TGTGCCAGCAGCCACCGGAACAGTACCTACAATGAGCAGTTCTTC. This translates into CASSHRNSTYNEQFF.

The chain uses TRBV4-3 and TRBJ2-1; possible D gene TRBD2, 5 bases. Trimming stripped 4 bases from V and 6 bases from J, with 10 bases between. Germline CDR1 and CDR2: LGHNA and YSLEER. The CDR3 has 13 residues. As DNA, the CDR3 is TGCGCCAGCAGCCGGGAAACTAGCAATGAGCAGTTCTTC. Translating gives CASSRETSNEQFF.

The chain uses TRBV24-1 and TRBJ2-3; 8 positions match TRBD2. The CDR3 totals 16 residues. The J segment lost 0 bases and the V segment lost 4 bases, leaving 5 bases of the junction unmatched. Germline V gives CDR1 KGHDR, CDR2 SFDVKD. The CDR3 sequence: CATSEQTSASTDTQYF. DNA of the CDR3: TGTGCCACCAGTGAACAGACTAGCGCCAGCACAGATACGCAGTATTTT.

V is TRBV5-1 and J is TRBJ1-1; no definite D call. CDR1 and CDR2 from the germline V gene are SGHRS and YFSETQ. Between the trimmed V and J ends, which lost 5 bases and 3 bases, there was a span of 14 bases. The CDR3 sequence is 14 residues long. CDR3 region: CASSRLGRDTEAFF. DNA for the CDR3: TGCGCCAGCAGTCGCCTCGGGAGAGACACTGAAGCTTTCTTT.

The chain recombines TRBV20-1 with TRBJ2-7; TRBD1 matches 8 bases. This CDR3 is 13 amino acids long. Germline-derived CDR1 and CDR2 are DFQATT and SNEGSKA (reference sequence). Trimming took 2 bases from V and 5 from J; bases not matched to a gene: 5. The CDR3, as DNA: TGCAGTGCTAGATCGACAGGGGTGCACGAGCAGTACTTC. Amino acids: CSARSTGVHEQYF.

The sample holds one count of this clonotype. The chain is built from TRBV9 and TRBJ2-3; D not resolved. This CDR3 contains 14 residues. The V and J ends lost 3 bases and 0 bases respectively, with 8 bases between them. From germline, CDR1 is SGDLS and CDR2 YYNGEE. The DNA for the CDR3 is TGTGCCAGCAGCGGCGGACCTAGCACAGATACGCAGTATTTT. Amino acids: CASSGGPSTDTQYF.

In DNA, the CDR3 is TGTGCCAGCAGCTTCCAGGGGTTGAACACTGAAGCTTTCTTT. The encoded protein is CASSFQGLNTEAFF. The chain has TRBV7-8 and TRBJ1-1; TRBD1 is a possible D gene (6 bases). From germline, CDR1 is SGHVS and CDR2 FQNEAQ. This CDR3 is 14 amino acids long. Trimming left V 3 bases short and J 0 bases short, with 8 bases between.

This clonotype turned up a few times. The rearrangement joins TRBV19 to TRBJ2-4, with a weak D call TRBD1 (5 bases). Looked up from germline, CDR1 is LNHDA and CDR2 is SQIVND (reference sequence). V was shortened by 4 bases and J by 0 bases, with 7 bases between the two germline ends. CDR3 length: 14 amino acids. The CDR3 sequence: CASSKGLAKNIQYF. Here the CDR3 DNA reads TGTGCCAGTAGTAAGGGGTTAGCCAAAAACATTCAGTACTTC.

The chain uses TRBV28 and TRBJ2-5; the match to TRBD1 covers 9 bases. The CDR3 is 13 amino acids. Germline values: CDR1 MDHEN, CDR2 SYDVKM. J was trimmed by 6 bases and V by 8 bases; bases with no gene match: 7. The CDR3 loop is CASGKQGAKTQYF. CDR3 sequence (DNA): TGTGCCAGCGGAAAACAGGGGGCGAAGACCCAGTACTTC.

The J gene is TRBJ2-5, the V gene TRBV5-1, with D tentatively TRBD2 (7 bases). V was cut by 4 bases and J by 4 bases, with 14 bases left in between. CDR3 length: 14 amino acids. The germline V gene has CDR1 SGHRS and CDR2 YFSETQ. The CDR3 is CASSPKGGGETQYF. Here the CDR3 DNA reads TGCGCCAGCAGCCCGAAGGGAGGGGGAGAGACCCAGTACTTC.

Ten or more counts support this clonotype. The chain joins TRBV7-2 to TRBJ2-5; TRBD2 matches at 9 bases. CDR1 is SGHTA and CDR2 is FQGNSA in the germline V gene. The CDR3 has 14 amino acids. The ends lost 1 base at V and 4 bases at J; junction bases unmatched: 1. CDR3: CASSLGGRGETQYF. CDR3 nucleotide sequence: TGTGCCAGCAGCTTAGGCGGGAGGGGAGAGACCCAGTACTTC.

In this sample, this clonotype turned up a few times. The chain employs TRBV27 and TRBJ2-7; D is possibly TRBD1 (6 bases). V was pared by 8 bases and J by 6 bases, with 17 bases between. Per the germline V gene, CDR1 is MNHEY and CDR2 is SMNVEV (reference sequence). The CDR3 length is 13 residues. The CDR3 coding sequence is TGTGCCAGCGGTCTACAGGGCCGTCGCGAGCAGTACTTC. It is translated as CASGLQGRREQYF.